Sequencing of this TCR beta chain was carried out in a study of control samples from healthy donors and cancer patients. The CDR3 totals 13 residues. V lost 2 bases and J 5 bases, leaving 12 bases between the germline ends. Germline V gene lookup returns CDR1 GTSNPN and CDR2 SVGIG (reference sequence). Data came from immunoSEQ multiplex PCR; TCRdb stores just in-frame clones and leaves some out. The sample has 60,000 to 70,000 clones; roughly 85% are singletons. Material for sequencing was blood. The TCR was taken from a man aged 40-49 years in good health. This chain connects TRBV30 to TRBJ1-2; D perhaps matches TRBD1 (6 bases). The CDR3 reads CAWSPGAGYGYTF. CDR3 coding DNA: TGTGCCTGGAGTCCGGGGGCAGGGTATGGCTACACCTTC.